This passage covers 13 T cell receptor beta chains from one sample sequenced in a study of beta chain features in type 1 diabetes. Reverse transcription of all isolated RNA meant that expressed TCRB transcripts were sequenced. TCRdb's table, derived via immunoSEQ multiplex PCR, lists solely in-frame clones and lacks some. The sample lists about 140,000 clones, approximately 10% occurring once. Material for sequencing was central memory CD4+ T cells from blood. The source is a woman in her 40s in good health.

V usage is TRBV7-2 and J usage is TRBJ1-1; 10 nucleotides agree with TRBD1. With 3 bases clipped from V and 5 bases from J, the junction kept 6 bases outside the gene matches. In germline, CDR1 is SGHTA, CDR2 FQGNSA. This CDR3 contains 15 residues. In DNA form, the CDR3 reads TGTGCCAGCAGCTTCTCGGGACAGGGGAAGACTGAAGCTTTCTTT. Its protein product is CASSFSGQGKTEAFF.

The sample holds a few counts of this clone. This sequence joins TRBV7-2 and TRBJ2-1, with TRBD2 identical over 13 bases. V gave up 5 bases and J gave up 2 bases; unmatched junction bases: 6. This CDR3 is built from 17 residues. The germline V gene has CDR1 SGHTA and CDR2 FQGNSA. CDR3: CASSPGGLAGTYNEQFF. In DNA, the CDR3 is TGTGCCAGCAGCCCGGGGGGACTAGCGGGAACCTACAATGAGCAGTTCTTC. Filled out from reference TRBV7-2 and TRBJ2-1, the complete variable domain reads GAGVSQSPSNKVTEKGKDVELRCDPISGHTALYWYRQSLGQGLEFLIYFQGNSAPDKSGLPSDRFSAERTGGSVSTLTIQRTQQEDSAVYLCASSPGGLAGTYNEQFFGPGTRLTVL.

This sequence joins TRBV25-1 and TRBJ1-1; D not certain. There are 14 residues in the CDR3. V lost 4 bases to trimming and J lost 1 base, with 10 bases between them. CDR1 and CDR2 from the germline V gene are MGHDK and SYGVNS. Here the CDR3 reads CASSGVGRNTEAFF. The CDR3 DNA reads as TGTGCCAGCAGTGGAGTGGGGAGGAACACTGAAGCTTTCTTT.

This clone was counted only a few times. Other DNA sequences in the sample encode the same CDR3. V is TRBV5-1 and J is TRBJ2-7, with a possible D match to TRBD1 (5 bases). CDR1 and CDR2 from the germline V gene are SGHRS and YFSETQ. This CDR3 region has 14 residues. Trimming stripped 3 bases from V and 1 base from J, with 11 bases between. The CDR3 sequence is CASSSQGASYEQYF. The CDR3 DNA follows: TGCGCCAGCAGCTCCCAGGGTGCTTCCTACGAGCAGTACTTC.

The rearrangement links TRBV7-2 to TRBJ1-5; no clear D. Germline V lookup: CDR1 SGHTA, CDR2 FQGNSA. Trimming left V 6 bases short and J 2 bases short, with 17 bases between. This CDR3 region has 16 residues. In nucleotides, the CDR3 is TGTGCCAGCAGAAAAGGAGGTGGACGTGGCAATCAGCCCCAGCATTTT. As protein: CASRKGGGRGNQPQHF.

This clone has just a few counts. V is TRBV27 and J is TRBJ2-5, with a weak D call TRBD2 (6 bases). Trimming left V 2 bases short and J 5 bases short, with 18 bases between. Looked up from germline, CDR1 is MNHEY and CDR2 is SMNVEV (reference sequence). This CDR3 is 16 amino acids long. This CDR3 reads CASSLVGGYRGETQYF. The CDR3 bases are TGTGCCAGCAGTTTAGTTGGGGGTTACCGGGGGGAGACCCAGTACTTC.

This clone was detected a few times. In DNA form, the CDR3 reads TGCGCCAGCAGTCAATCTCATCGGGACAGGGTCCCCTATGGCTACACCTTC. It yields the protein CASSQSHRDRVPYGYTF. The chain uses TRBV23-1 and TRBJ1-2; 9 positions agree with TRBD1. TRBV23-1 is designated an ORF whose function remains uncertain. There are 17 residues in the CDR3. The V gene end was trimmed by 0 bases and the J gene end by 4 bases; junction bases not matched to a gene: 9.

This clone was counted a few times. This chain links TRBV5-4 with TRBJ2-2; 8 bases are shared with TRBD2. This CDR3 spans 15 amino acids. V lost 4 bases, J lost 7 bases, and 9 bases stayed unmatched. The V gene's germline CDR1 is SGHNT and CDR2 YYREEE (reference sequence). The CDR3 here is CASSPPGLGGGELFF. Written as DNA, the CDR3 is TGTGCCAGCAGCCCACCGGGACTAGGCGGCGGGGAGCTGTTTTTT.

This clone has a handful of counts. This chain links TRBV25-1 with TRBJ2-7, with 8 bases aligning to TRBD1. This CDR3 has 14 residues. Germline V gene data show CDR1 as MGHDK and CDR2 as SYGVNS. The trim removed 4 bases at V and 3 bases at J, leaving 5 bases unmatched. The CDR3 bases are TGTGCCAGCAGTGCCAGGGGGCGTCGCTACGAGCAGTACTTC. Translated: CASSARGRRYEQYF.

This clone was detected only a few times. This chain joins TRBV5-1 and TRBJ2-3; the D gene is possibly TRBD1 (6 bases). V lost 4 bases to trimming and J lost 2 bases, with 14 bases between them. The CDR3 loop spans 15 amino acids. CDR1 is SGHRS, CDR2 YFSETQ, per germline. The CDR3 coding sequence is TGCGCCAGCAGCCAGCAGTGGGGGCCCACAGATACGCAGTATTTT. It specifies CASSQQWGPTDTQYF.

The CDR3 loop is CASRTTGYTGELFF. The DNA of the CDR3 is TGTGCCAGTAGGACGACAGGGTACACCGGGGAGCTGTTTTTT. The chain couples TRBV19 to TRBJ2-2; 7 bases map to TRBD1. Germline CDR1 is LNHDA and CDR2 is SQIVND (reference sequence). The ends lost 6 bases at V and 3 bases at J; junction bases unmatched: 4. There are 14 residues in the CDR3.

V usage is TRBV7-9 and J usage is TRBJ2-7, with TRBD2 matching over 8 bases. The V gene end was trimmed by 1 base and the J gene end by 7 bases; junction bases not matched to a gene: 15. The germline gives CDR1 SEHNR, CDR2 FQNEAQ (reference sequence). CDR3 size: 17 residues. In DNA, the CDR3 is TGTGCCAGCAGCTTAGTTCAGGGACTGGCGGGGGGTCGAGAGCAGTACTTC. Its protein is CASSLVQGLAGGREQYF.

This clone was detected only a few times. V and J are TRBV10-3 and TRBJ2-2, with 11 bases matching TRBD2. V lost 0 bases to trimming and J lost 6 bases; unmatched junction nucleotides: 6. The CDR3 sequence is 17 residues long. Germline V CDR1 and CDR2: ENHRY, SYGVKD. This chain's CDR3 is CAISESTMGLAAGELFF. The CDR3 region has the DNA TGTGCCATCAGTGAGTCGACAATGGGACTAGCGGCCGGGGAGCTGTTTTTT.